Described below is a single T cell receptor (beta chain) sequence and its context. These data come from a study of regulatory T cells in long-lasting Graves disease. To make TCR beta libraries, researchers used iRepertoire HTBI primers and Arm-PCR of CDR3 regions. MiXCR, applied by TCRdb to the multiplex PCR reads, yields one record per CDR3 protein. This table holds 400,000 to 500,000 distinct CDR3 sequences, around 14% found once. Germline trimming cut 3 bases from V and 5 bases from J; bases unmatched to any gene: 4. From germline, CDR1 is LNHDA and CDR2 SQIVND (reference sequence). This CDR3 region has 14 residues. Time point given: newly diagnosed GD, antithyroid drugs for less than 3 months. Researchers made the TCR library from RNA that was extracted from PBMCs. Another study also made use of these data, one on T cells in Graves' hyperthyroidism and ophthalmopathy.

This TCR came from a woman in her 30s with Graves disease. Sequenced material: peripheral blood mononuclear cells (PBMCs), taken at new diagnosis, from a patient treated with antithyroid drugs. The chain uses TRBV19 and TRBJ2-1, with 7 bases that match TRBD1. As DNA, the CDR3 is TGTGCCAGTAGTATGGACAGGCGCCACAATGAGCAGTTCTTC. Protein product: CASSMDRRHNEQFF.